This T cell receptor (beta chain) was profiled in a study of blood T cell repertoires in COVID-19. In the study overall: Sites in the United States, Italy and Spain provided acute and convalescent COVID-19 samples. T cells, B-cell-depleted T cells, or PBMCs supplied cDNA or gDNA.

Authors' analysis steps: Reference gene primer amplification gave estimated nucleated cell counts. The protocol was immunoSEQ multiplex PCR, while the TCRdb copy is restricted to in-frame clones and leaves out a portion. The V and J calls and clone size are taken from that table; D and trimming were inferred from the DNA. In the table there are approximately 140,000 clones, around four fifths of which are singletons. The sample taken for sequencing was peripheral blood. The sequence was obtained from a woman aged 40 to 50 with active or convalescent COVID-19.

In DNA form, the CDR3 reads TGCGCCAGCAGCTTGATTGTTACTAGCGGGATCCAAGAGACCCAGTACTTC. This encodes CASSLIVTSGIQETQYF. The chain has TRBV5-1 and TRBJ2-5; TRBD2 aligns across 10 bases. Germline CDR1 reads SGHRS; CDR2 reads YFSETQ. CDR3 length: 17 amino acids. The trim removed 1 base at V and 1 base at J, leaving 7 bases unmatched.